This TCR beta chain originates from a study of T cells after yellow fever vaccination. Study-level findings and limits: A small share of clonotypes appeared in both CD4 and CD8 compartments.

A remark on this clonotype: Its matching antigen is unknown.

From germline, CDR1 is MGHRA and CDR2 YSYEKL. Trimming cost V 2 bases and J 5 bases; bases outside gene matches: 7. This CDR3 has 16 residues. In making TCR cDNA, 5'RACE template switching added a universal primer site and UMIs to it. TCRdb re-called the 5' RACE reads through MiXCR, storing one row per CDR3 protein. The sample lists 450,000 to 650,000 distinct CDR3 sequences, about 14% occurring once. The rearrangement joins TRBV4-1 to TRBJ2-5; 11 bases line up with TRBD2. This TCR derives from a man aged 25 to 40 who received the YFV17D yellow fever vaccine. The source material was PBMCs, sampled on the day of the yellow fever booster vaccination. Written as DNA, the CDR3 is TGCGCCAGCAGCCAACACACTAGCGGGAGCTCCGAGACCCAGTACTTC. It translates to CASSQHTSGSSETQYF.